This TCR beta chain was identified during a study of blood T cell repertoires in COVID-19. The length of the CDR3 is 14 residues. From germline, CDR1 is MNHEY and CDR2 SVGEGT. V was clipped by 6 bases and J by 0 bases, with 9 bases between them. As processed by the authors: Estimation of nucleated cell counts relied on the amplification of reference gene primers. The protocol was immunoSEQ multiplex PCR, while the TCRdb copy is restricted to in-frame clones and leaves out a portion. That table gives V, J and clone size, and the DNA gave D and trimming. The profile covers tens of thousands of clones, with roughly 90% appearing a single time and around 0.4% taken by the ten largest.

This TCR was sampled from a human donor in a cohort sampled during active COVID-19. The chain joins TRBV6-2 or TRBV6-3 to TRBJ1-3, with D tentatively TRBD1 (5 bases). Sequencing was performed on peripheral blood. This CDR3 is CASSPDSSGNTIYF. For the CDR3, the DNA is TGTGCCAGCAGCCCCGACAGCTCTGGAAACACCATATATTTT.